One T cell receptor (beta chain) is described in this entry. Per the authors' pipeline: From reference gene primer amplification, estimates of nucleated cell counts were derived. Sequencing was performed with immunoSEQ multiplex PCR; in TCRdb, only in-frame clones are kept and a portion is missing. D and trimming were read from the DNA, whereas the V and J calls and clone size are those reported in that table. The sample has about 200,000 clones, 80% to 90% seen once. This entry belongs to a study of blood T cell repertoires in COVID-19. Study background: Sites in the United States, Italy and Spain provided acute and convalescent COVID-19 samples.

V gave up 0 bases and J gave up 1 base, with 5 bases separating them. Germline V lookup: CDR1 SGHAT, CDR2 FQNNGV. There are 14 residues in the CDR3. This chain connects TRBV11-2 to TRBJ2-3, with unresolved D. The source is a woman between 70 and 85 years old with active or convalescent COVID-19. Specimen: peripheral blood. CDR3 protein: CASSLDAGTDTQYF. CDR3 sequence (DNA): TGTGCCAGCAGCTTAGATGCGGGCACAGATACGCAGTATTTT.